One sample yielded the 21 T cell receptor beta chains listed below, sequenced in a study of T cell responses to AZD1222 COVID-19 vaccine. Measured with immunoSEQ multiplex PCR; TCRdb has only the in-frame clones, and not every one. The sample contains around 110,000 clones, 75% to 90% of which appear only once. Source: peripheral blood, taken on day 0 of AZD1222 vaccination. The receptors come from an adult in good health.

The genes are TRBV5-1 and TRBJ2-1; perhaps TRBD2 as D (6 bases). Trimming took 6 bases from V and 6 from J, leaving 13 bases between them. The CDR3 has 13 residues. Germline-derived CDR1 and CDR2 are SGHRS and YFSETQ. CDR3 amino acids: CASNQGLSNEQFF. CDR3 nucleotide sequence: TGCGCCAGCAATCAGGGACTTTCCAATGAGCAGTTCTTC.

The chain recombines TRBV14 with TRBJ2-5, with D perhaps matching TRBD1 or TRBD2 (6 bases each). The germline CDR1 and CDR2 sequences are SGHDN and FVKESK. V was shortened by 0 bases and J by 9 bases, with 20 bases between the two germline ends. There are 16 residues in the CDR3. DNA of the CDR3: TGTGCCAGCAGCCAAGATCAGGTCAGGGGACTTTCGTCCCAGTACTTC. This codes for CASSQDQVRGLSSQYF.

V usage is TRBV4-2 and J usage is TRBJ1-6, with 8 bases lining up with TRBD1. This CDR3 is built from 14 residues. The germline V gene encodes CDR1 LGHNA and CDR2 YNFKEQ. Trimming took 4 bases from V and 10 from J; bases not matched to a gene: 6. CDR3 sequence (DNA): TGTGCCAGCAGCCTGGACAGGGTTGACTCACCCCTCCACTTT. Translated: CASSLDRVDSPLHF.

This chain joins TRBV11-3 and TRBJ1-1; TRBD1 matches 8 bases. Looked up from germline, CDR1 is SGHNT and CDR2 is YENEEA. This CDR3 has 14 amino acids. Trimming took 8 bases from V and 4 from J; bases not matched to a gene: 9. This CDR3 is CASSPRTGSTEAFF. CDR3 DNA: TGTGCCAGCTCGCCCCGGACAGGGTCCACTGAAGCTTTCTTT.

The chain is built from TRBV7-2 and TRBJ2-2; unclear D gene. Between the trimmed V and J ends, which lost 2 bases and 2 bases, there was a span of 9 bases. The CDR3 spans 15 residues. CDR1 and CDR2 (germline): SGHTA, FQGNSA. The DNA of the CDR3 is TGTGCCAGCAGCTTATGGTTAGCAAACACCGGGGAGCTGTTTTTT. Translating gives CASSLWLANTGELFF.

The chain joins TRBV2 to TRBJ1-1, with 7 bases that match TRBD1. The CDR3 is 14 amino acids. The V segment lost 6 bases and the J segment 4 bases; nucleotides outside the gene matches: 8. Germline V gene sequence: CDR1 SNHLY, CDR2 FYNNEI. In DNA, the CDR3 is TGTGCCAGCAGGTCAAGACAGGGTGGCACTGAAGCTTTCTTT. Protein: CASRSRQGGTEAFF.

This chain links TRBV4-2 with TRBJ1-2; TRBD1 is a possible D gene (6 bases). This CDR3 spans 14 amino acids. V lost 3 bases, J lost 7 bases, and 15 bases lay in between. Germline assignment: CDR1 LGHNA and CDR2 YNFKEQ. DNA for the CDR3: TGTGCCAGCAGCCATCAACAGGGTGGGGGTGGCTACACCTTC. This translates into CASSHQQGGGGYTF.

The chain employs TRBV5-1 and TRBJ2-2; D unresolved. Trimming removed 0 bases from V and 6 bases from J, with 6 bases in between. The germline gives CDR1 SGHRS, CDR2 YFSETQ. CDR3 length: 13 amino acids. This CDR3 is CASSLEGSGELFF. The CDR3 nucleotides read TGCGCCAGCAGCTTGGAGGGTTCCGGGGAGCTGTTTTTT.

The chain recombines TRBV28 with TRBJ2-1; the match to TRBD1 covers 9 bases. This CDR3 has 15 residues. Germline loops: CDR1 MDHEN, CDR2 SYDVKM. The V gene end was trimmed by 4 bases and the J gene end by 7 bases; junction bases not matched to a gene: 8. CDR3: CASSSLGQGKNEQFF. CDR3 in DNA: TGTGCCAGCAGTTCTCTGGGACAGGGTAAGAATGAGCAGTTCTTC.

The gene calls are TRBV10-1 and TRBJ2-5; D possibly corresponds to TRBD2 (6 bases). The ends were cut back, 4 bases at V and 5 bases at J, with 14 bases in the middle. The CDR3 spans 14 residues. CDR1 is WNHNN and CDR2 is SYGVQD in the germline V gene (reference sequence). The CDR3 bases are TGCGCCAGCAGTGGGGGGGTCGGATGGGAGACCCAGTACTTC. Translating gives CASSGGVGWETQYF.

The rearrangement joins TRBV6-2 or TRBV6-3 to TRBJ1-2, with D perhaps matching TRBD1 (5 bases). CDR1 is MNHEY and CDR2 is SVGEGT in the germline V gene. This CDR3 region has 14 residues. The V end lost 4 bases, the J end lost 7 bases, and 16 bases lay between the germline ends. Here the CDR3 reads CASSSRDVFFGYTF. As DNA, the CDR3 is TGTGCCAGCAGTTCCCGGGACGTTTTTTTTGGCTACACCTTC.

This chain joins TRBV4-2 and TRBJ2-5; 12 nucleotides align to TRBD2. Trimming cost V 3 bases and J 7 bases; bases outside gene matches: 15. The CDR3 sequence is 18 residues long. Per the germline V gene, CDR1 is LGHNA and CDR2 is YNFKEQ. CDR3 coding DNA: TGTGCCAGCAGCCATACCCGGGGACTAGCGGGCTCCTCAACGACCCAGTACTTC. It yields the protein CASSHTRGLAGSSTTQYF.

This sequence joins TRBV14 and TRBJ1-6, with no clear D. Trimming cost V 2 bases and J 10 bases, with 12 bases left between them. The germline gives CDR1 SGHDN, CDR2 FVKESK. The CDR3 is made up of 14 amino acids. As DNA, the CDR3 is TGTGCCAGCAGCCAATGGATCGGAGAATCACCCCTCCACTTT. It translates to CASSQWIGESPLHF.

The CDR3 spells CASSQRGPMSTDTQYF. The CDR3 nucleotides are TGCGCCAGCAGCCAACGTGGTCCAATGAGCACAGATACGCAGTATTTT. The rearrangement joins TRBV4-1 to TRBJ2-3, with D uncertain. This CDR3 is built from 16 residues. V lost 2 bases and J 0 bases, leaving 12 bases between the germline ends. CDR1 and CDR2 from the germline V gene are MGHRA and YSYEKL.

The V and J genes are TRBV6-5 and TRBJ2-1; tentative D call: TRBD2 (5 bases). Germline-derived CDR1 and CDR2 are MNHEY and SVGAGI. V dropped 7 bases and J dropped 9 bases, with 19 bases sitting between them. This CDR3 has 14 residues. The CDR3 here is CASKTGNLIGEQFF. The CDR3 region has the DNA TGTGCCAGCAAGACGGGGAACCTTATTGGTGAGCAGTTCTTC.

This clone was picked up one time. The CDR3 is CASSLRVYGYTF. DNA of the CDR3: TGTGCCAGCAGCTTGAGGGTCTATGGCTACACCTTC. The chain employs TRBV5-6 and TRBJ1-2; D ambiguous. Trimming shortened V by 1 base and J by 4 bases, and 5 bases separated the two germline ends. Germline V gene sequence: CDR1 SGHDT, CDR2 YYEEEE. CDR3 length: 12 residues.

This chain links TRBV10-2 with TRBJ2-7, with TRBD2 identical over 14 bases. V trimming: 6 bases; J trimming: 3 bases; junction bases outside the gene matches: 13. The CDR3 runs to 18 residues. Germline CDR1 and CDR2: WSHSY and SAAADI. CDR3 nucleotides: TGCGCCAGCAGGACCAAGACTAGCGGGAGGGCCCGTAACTACGAGCAGTACTTC. It codes for CASRTKTSGRARNYEQYF.

This clone was detected only once. The chain has TRBV2 and TRBJ1-5, with TRBD1 matching 9 bases. With V trimmed by 3 bases and J by 10 bases, 16 bases remained unmatched. Per the germline V gene, CDR1 is SNHLY and CDR2 is FYNNEI. The CDR3 loop spans 17 amino acids. The CDR3 reads CASSEIGSGDRGGPQHF. CDR3 DNA sequence: TGTGCCAGCAGTGAGATAGGCTCCGGAGACAGGGGGGGACCCCAGCATTTT.

This sequence joins TRBV19 and TRBJ1-3, with D uncertain. This CDR3 is built from 15 residues. V was trimmed by 3 bases and J by 4 bases, leaving 13 bases between them. From germline, CDR1 is LNHDA and CDR2 SQIVND (reference sequence). In nucleotides, the CDR3 is TGTGCCAGTAGTATTCGGTCCTCGACGGGAAACACCATATATTTT. Its translation is CASSIRSSTGNTIYF.

The J gene is TRBJ2-7, the V gene TRBV6-5; 8 bases line up with TRBD2. The CDR3 length is 15 residues. Looked up from germline, CDR1 is MNHEY and CDR2 is SVGAGI. The trim removed 5 bases at V and 3 bases at J, leaving 9 bases unmatched. CDR3 bases: TGTGCCAGCAGTCAGCCGGGACTAGGGGGCTACGAGCAGTACTTC. Its translation: CASSQPGLGGYEQYF.

This clone appeared once. The V and J genes are TRBV28 and TRBJ2-1; D is ambiguous. The V end lost 4 bases, the J end lost 6 bases, and 10 bases lay between the germline ends. CDR3 length: 13 residues. Per the germline V gene, CDR1 is MDHEN and CDR2 is SYDVKM. CDR3 DNA sequence: TGTGCCAGCAGTTCCCCTTGGATCAATGAGCAGTTCTTC. This gives the protein CASSSPWINEQFF.